One sample yielded the 11 T cell receptor beta chains listed below, sequenced in a study of human T cells and chemical hapten exposure. The time point was: patch test 1, 2 weeks after DPC sensitization. Treatment of the sample: therapeutic diphenylcyclopropenone sensitization with weekly scalp DPC. TCRdb reprocessed the RACE reads via MiXCR and lists one record per CDR3 protein. The data show about 380,000 distinct CDR3 sequences, 4.8% seen once. Sequences were derived from whole blood, sampled in connection with sensitization to the hapten diphenylcyclopropenone (DPC). All receptors derive from a woman in her forties or fifties with alopecia areata. Some clones in this sample may be carry-over from other donors' samples.

In this sample, this clonotype turned up many times. The V and J genes are TRBV7-9 and TRBJ1-1; a weak D match, TRBD1 (6 bases). Germline CDR1 is SEHNR and CDR2 is FQNEAQ (reference sequence). The V gene lost 5 bases and the J gene lost 2 bases, with 12 bases spanning the gap. This CDR3 has 14 residues. The CDR3 sequence is CASSHRDNNTEAFF. The CDR3 region has the DNA TGTGCCAGCAGCCACCGGGACAACAACACTGAAGCTTTCTTT.

This clonotype turned up a few times. CDR3 sequence (DNA): TGCAGCGTGAATGGACTAGCGGGGGCTTCTTACAATGAGCAGTTCTTC. Residues: CSVNGLAGASYNEQFF. V is TRBV29-1 and J is TRBJ2-1, with 13 bases identical to TRBD2. CDR3 length: 16 amino acids. Germline CDR1 is SQVTM and CDR2 is ANQGSEA. With V trimmed by 6 bases and J by 4 bases, 9 bases remained unmatched.

This clonotype was seen ten or more times. This sequence joins TRBV20-1 and TRBJ2-2, with 11 bases that match TRBD2. Germline CDR1 is DFQATT and CDR2 is SNEGSKA (reference sequence). With 1 base clipped from V and 4 bases from J, the junction kept 5 bases outside the gene matches. The CDR3 length is 16 residues. The CDR3, as DNA: TGCAGTGCTAGAGTAGCGGGAGGGATGGGCACCGGGGAGCTGTTTTTT. Translating gives CSARVAGGMGTGELFF.

This clonotype has ten or more counts. This chain connects TRBV7-3 to TRBJ1-1, with D unresolved. V dropped 3 bases and J dropped 1 base, with 12 bases sitting between them. The CDR3 contains 15 residues. Per the germline V gene, CDR1 is SGHTA and CDR2 is FQGTGA. CDR3 DNA sequence: TGTGCCAGCAGCTTGGACGCCCAAAGGAACACTGAAGCTTTCTTT. Its protein is CASSLDAQRNTEAFF.

This clonotype was seen only a few times. The genes are TRBV24-1 and TRBJ1-2, with 8 positions matching TRBD1. The germline CDR1 and CDR2 sequences are KGHDR and SFDVKD. Trimming cost V 4 bases and J 4 bases; bases outside gene matches: 7. The CDR3 covers 15 residues. CDR3 coding DNA: TGTGCCACCAGTGACATCGACAGGGGAGGCTATGGCTACACCTTC. Amino acids: CATSDIDRGGYGYTF.

This clonotype was seen many times. The CDR3 nucleotides read TGTGCCAGCAGCCGCACAGGGGGGAGCAATCAGCCCCAGCATTTT. Amino acids: CASSRTGGSNQPQHF. The V gene is TRBV3-1, the J gene TRBJ1-5; 8 bases agree with TRBD1. The CDR3 totals 15 residues. V lost 4 bases and J lost 1; bases outside the gene matches: 3. Germline CDR1 LGHDT, CDR2 YNNKEL (reference sequence).

J is TRBJ2-7 and V is TRBV15, with a tentative D call TRBD2 (6 bases). CDR1 and CDR2 from the germline V gene are LNHNV and YYDKDF (reference sequence). This CDR3 has 14 amino acids. V lost 0 bases to trimming and J lost 7 bases, with 13 bases between them. The CDR3 sequence is CATSRDRSGREQYF. The CDR3 region has the DNA TGTGCCACCAGCAGAGATCGTAGCGGAAGAGAGCAGTACTTC.

This clonotype was seen a handful of times. The chain employs TRBV6-5 and TRBJ1-1; D perhaps matches TRBD1 (6 bases). Germline V gene sequence: CDR1 MNHEY, CDR2 SVGAGI. This CDR3 has 15 amino acids. Trimming cost V 5 bases and J 2 bases, with 15 bases left between them. In nucleotides, the CDR3 is TGTGCCAGCAGTCGGACAGCGTATGGCAACACTGAAGCTTTCTTT. Translating it yields CASSRTAYGNTEAFF.

This clonotype was observed a handful of times. The chain is built from TRBV6-6 and TRBJ2-1; D is possibly TRBD1 or TRBD2 (5 bases each). Trimming took 0 bases from V and 4 from J, leaving 16 bases between them. The CDR3 is made up of 17 amino acids. CDR1 and CDR2 from the germline V gene are MNHNY and SVGAGI (reference sequence). The CDR3 nucleotides read TGTGCCAGCAGTTACTCGACTCTACAAGGGACGTACAATGAGCAGTTCTTC. Amino acids: CASSYSTLQGTYNEQFF.

This clonotype was observed a few times. In nucleotides, the CDR3 is TGTGCCAGCAGTTCAATAGCCGGAGAGGCCCCCTCCTACAATGAGCAGTTCTTC. Translating it yields CASSSIAGEAPSYNEQFF. The rearrangement joins TRBV7-6 to TRBJ2-1, with D uncertain. V gave up 6 bases and J gave up 0 bases, with 21 bases separating them. Germline V gives CDR1 SGHVS, CDR2 FNYEAQ. The CDR3 has 18 amino acids.

V and J are TRBV2 and TRBJ2-5; the D is unclear. The CDR3 runs 11 residues. The germline V gene encodes CDR1 SNHLY and CDR2 FYNNEI. Trimming took 4 bases from V and 5 from J, leaving 5 bases between them. CDR3 amino acids: CASSVKETQYF. CDR3 sequence (DNA): TGTGCCAGCAGTGTCAAGGAGACCCAGTACTTC.